This TCR beta chain comes out of a study of blood T cells in healthy people across ages. On this clonotype itself: The target antigen is unknown.

The study isolated at least 6 million PBMCs from each sample. CDR3 length: 17 residues. Germline-derived CDR1 and CDR2 are SGDLS and YYNGEE. Trimming pared 0 bases from V and 8 bases from J, leaving 21 bases between. General study results and limits: In older individuals, TCR beta diversity per million T cells was lower, falling roughly linearly with age.

A second about 7 to 11 cycle PCR used barcoded and J-beta primers. All samples yielded 2.5 million or more CDR3-containing paired-end reads. From the 5' RACE reads, TCRdb called clonotypes with MiXCR, one entry per CDR3 protein. The sample holds about 580,000 distinct CDR3 sequences; 40% to 55% are singletons and the top ten take 20% to 25%. This clonotype was obtained from a man older than 75 in good health. Sequencing was done on a sample of blood. This chain uses TRBV9 with TRBJ2-4; D may be TRBD1 (6 bases). The CDR3: CASSVGRTGQAGDIQYF. The CDR3 region has the DNA TGTGCCAGCAGCGTAGGGAGGACGGGTCAGGCAGGGGACATTCAGTACTTC.